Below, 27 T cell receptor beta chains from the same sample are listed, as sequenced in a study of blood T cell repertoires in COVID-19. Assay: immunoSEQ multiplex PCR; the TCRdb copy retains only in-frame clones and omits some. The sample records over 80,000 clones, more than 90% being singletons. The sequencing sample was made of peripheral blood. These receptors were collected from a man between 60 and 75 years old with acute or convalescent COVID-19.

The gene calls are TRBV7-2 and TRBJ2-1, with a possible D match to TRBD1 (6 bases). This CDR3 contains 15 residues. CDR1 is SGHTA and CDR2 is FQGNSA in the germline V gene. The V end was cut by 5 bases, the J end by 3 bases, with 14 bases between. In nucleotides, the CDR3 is TGTGCCAGCAGCGTGGACAGCCAAGTCTACAATGAGCAGTTCTTC. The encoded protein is CASSVDSQVYNEQFF.

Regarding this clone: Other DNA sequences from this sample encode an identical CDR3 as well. CDR3 DNA: TGTGCCAGTAGTATCTCAGGGGCCACGAATGAAAAACTGTTTTTT. This codes for CASSISGATNEKLFF. The gene calls are TRBV19 and TRBJ1-4; D may be TRBD1 (6 bases). CDR1 is LNHDA, CDR2 SQIVND, per germline (reference sequence). The CDR3 totals 15 residues. Trimming removed 3 bases from V and 5 bases from J, with 13 bases in between.

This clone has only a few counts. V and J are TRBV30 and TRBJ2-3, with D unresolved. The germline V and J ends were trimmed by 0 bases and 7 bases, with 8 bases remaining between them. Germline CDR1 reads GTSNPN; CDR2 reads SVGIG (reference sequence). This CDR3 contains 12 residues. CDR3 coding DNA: TGTGCCTGGAGTGTACTGAGGAATACGCAGTATTTT. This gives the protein CAWSVLRNTQYF.

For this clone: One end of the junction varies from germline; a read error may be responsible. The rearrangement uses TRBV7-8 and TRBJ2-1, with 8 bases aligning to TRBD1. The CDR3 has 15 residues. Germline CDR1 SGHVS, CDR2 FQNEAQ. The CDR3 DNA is TGTGCCAGCAGCCCAGGGGGCACTGATTACAGTGAGCAGTTCTTC. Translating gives CASSPGGTDYSEQFF.

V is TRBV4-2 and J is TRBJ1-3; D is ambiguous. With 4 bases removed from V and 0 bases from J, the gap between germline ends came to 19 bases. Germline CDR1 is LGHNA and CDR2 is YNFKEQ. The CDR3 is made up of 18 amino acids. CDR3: CASSPIDDGAVSGNTIYF. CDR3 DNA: TGTGCCAGCAGCCCAATAGATGACGGAGCTGTCTCTGGAAACACCATATATTTT.

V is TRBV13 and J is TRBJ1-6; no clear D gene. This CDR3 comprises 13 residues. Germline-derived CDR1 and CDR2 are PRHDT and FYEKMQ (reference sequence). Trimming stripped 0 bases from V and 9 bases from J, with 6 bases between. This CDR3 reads CASSLGLGSPLHF. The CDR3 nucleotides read TGTGCCAGCAGCTTAGGCCTCGGTTCACCCCTCCACTTT.

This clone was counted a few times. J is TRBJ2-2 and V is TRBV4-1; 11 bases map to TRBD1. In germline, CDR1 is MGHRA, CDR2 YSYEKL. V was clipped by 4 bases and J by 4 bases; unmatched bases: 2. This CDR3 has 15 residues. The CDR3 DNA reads TGCGCCAGCAGCCGGGGACAGGGGGGCACCGGGGAGCTGTTTTTT. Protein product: CASSRGQGGTGELFF.

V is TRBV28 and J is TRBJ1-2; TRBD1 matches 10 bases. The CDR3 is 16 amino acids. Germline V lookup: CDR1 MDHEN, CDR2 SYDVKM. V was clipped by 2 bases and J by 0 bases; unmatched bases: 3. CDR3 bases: TGTGCCAGCAGTTTACCGGGACAGGGGCCTAACTATGGCTACACCTTC. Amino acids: CASSLPGQGPNYGYTF.

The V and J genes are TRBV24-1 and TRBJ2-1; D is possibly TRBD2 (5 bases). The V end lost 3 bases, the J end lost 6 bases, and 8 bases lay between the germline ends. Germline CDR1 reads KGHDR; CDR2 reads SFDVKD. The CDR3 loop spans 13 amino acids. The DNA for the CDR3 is TGTGCCACCAGTGATGGACTCTTCAATGAGCAGTTCTTC. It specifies CATSDGLFNEQFF.

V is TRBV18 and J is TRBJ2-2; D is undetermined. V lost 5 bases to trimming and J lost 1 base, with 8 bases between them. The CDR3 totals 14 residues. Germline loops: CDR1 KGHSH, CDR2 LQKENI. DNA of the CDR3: TGTGCCAGCTCAACGGAGCTGAACACCGGGGAGCTGTTTTTT. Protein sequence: CASSTELNTGELFF.

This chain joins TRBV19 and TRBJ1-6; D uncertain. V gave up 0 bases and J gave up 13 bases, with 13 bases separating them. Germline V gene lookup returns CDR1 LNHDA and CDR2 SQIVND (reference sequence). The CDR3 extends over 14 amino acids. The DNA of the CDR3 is TGTGCCAGTAGTATAGAAGGCGGTTTTCCCCCCCTCCACTTT. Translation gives CASSIEGGFPPLHF.

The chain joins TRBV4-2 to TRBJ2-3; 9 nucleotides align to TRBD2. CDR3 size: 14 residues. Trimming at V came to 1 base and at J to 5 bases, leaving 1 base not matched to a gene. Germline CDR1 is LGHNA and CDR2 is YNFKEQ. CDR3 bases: TGTGCCAGCAGCCAAGCGCGGGAGGGAGATACGCAGTATTTT. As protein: CASSQAREGDTQYF.

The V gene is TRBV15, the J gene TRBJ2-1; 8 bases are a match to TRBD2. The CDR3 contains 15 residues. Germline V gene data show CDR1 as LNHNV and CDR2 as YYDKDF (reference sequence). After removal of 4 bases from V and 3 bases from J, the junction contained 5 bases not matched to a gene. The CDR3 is CATSTGLEGYNEQFF. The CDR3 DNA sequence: TGTGCCACCAGCACGGGACTAGAAGGCTACAATGAGCAGTTCTTC.

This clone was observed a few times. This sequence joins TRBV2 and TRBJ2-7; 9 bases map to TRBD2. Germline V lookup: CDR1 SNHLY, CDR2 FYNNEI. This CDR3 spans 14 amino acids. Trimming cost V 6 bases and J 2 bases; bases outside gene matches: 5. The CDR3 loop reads CASSSTSGTYEQYF. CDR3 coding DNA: TGTGCCAGCAGCTCGACTAGCGGAACCTACGAGCAGTACTTC.

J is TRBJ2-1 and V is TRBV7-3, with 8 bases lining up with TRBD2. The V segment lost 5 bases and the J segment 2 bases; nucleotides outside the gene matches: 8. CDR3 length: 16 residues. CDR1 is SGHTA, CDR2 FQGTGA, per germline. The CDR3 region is CASSRPGGPPYNEQFF. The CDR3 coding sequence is TGTGCCAGCAGCCGTCCGGGAGGGCCCCCCTACAATGAGCAGTTCTTC.

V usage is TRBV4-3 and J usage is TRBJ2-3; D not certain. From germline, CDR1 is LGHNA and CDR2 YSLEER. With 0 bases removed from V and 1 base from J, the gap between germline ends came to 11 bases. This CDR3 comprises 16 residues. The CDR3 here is CASSQDLALRTDTQYF. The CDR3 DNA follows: TGCGCCAGCAGCCAAGATCTCGCGCTCCGCACAGATACGCAGTATTTT.

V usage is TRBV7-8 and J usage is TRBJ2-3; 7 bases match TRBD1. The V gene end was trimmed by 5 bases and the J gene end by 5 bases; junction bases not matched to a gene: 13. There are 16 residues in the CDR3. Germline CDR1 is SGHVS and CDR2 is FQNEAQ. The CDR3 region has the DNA TGTGCCAGCAGCCACCCCGGGACAGAGGCGGGAGATACGCAGTATTTT. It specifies CASSHPGTEAGDTQYF.

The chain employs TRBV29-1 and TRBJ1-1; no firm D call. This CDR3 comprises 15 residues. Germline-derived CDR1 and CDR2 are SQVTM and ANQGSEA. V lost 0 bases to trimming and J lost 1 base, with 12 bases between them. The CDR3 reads CSVEDWAATNTEAFF. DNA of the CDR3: TGCAGCGTTGAAGATTGGGCAGCCACGAACACTGAAGCTTTCTTT.

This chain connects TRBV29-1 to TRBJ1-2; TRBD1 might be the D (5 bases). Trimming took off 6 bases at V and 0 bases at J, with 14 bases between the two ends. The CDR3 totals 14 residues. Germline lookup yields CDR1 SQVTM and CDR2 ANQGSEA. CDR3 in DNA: TGCAGCGTGGGGGGTGAGTCGGCTAACTATGGCTACACCTTC. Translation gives CSVGGESANYGYTF.

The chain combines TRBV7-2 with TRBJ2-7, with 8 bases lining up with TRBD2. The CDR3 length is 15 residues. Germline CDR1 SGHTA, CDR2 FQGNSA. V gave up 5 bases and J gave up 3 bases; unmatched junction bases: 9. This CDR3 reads CASSPAAGGVYEQYF. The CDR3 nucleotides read TGTGCCAGCAGCCCTGCGGCGGGGGGCGTCTACGAGCAGTACTTC.

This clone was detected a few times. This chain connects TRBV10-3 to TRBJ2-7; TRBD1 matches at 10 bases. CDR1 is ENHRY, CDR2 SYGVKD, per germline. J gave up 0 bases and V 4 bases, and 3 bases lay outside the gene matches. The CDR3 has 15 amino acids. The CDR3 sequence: CAISVTGGVSYEQYF. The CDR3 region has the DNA TGTGCCATCAGTGTGACAGGGGGCGTCTCCTACGAGCAGTACTTC.

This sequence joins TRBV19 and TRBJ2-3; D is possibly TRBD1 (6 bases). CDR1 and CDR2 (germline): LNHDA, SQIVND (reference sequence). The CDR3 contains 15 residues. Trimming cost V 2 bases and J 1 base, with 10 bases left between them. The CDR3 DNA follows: TGTGCCAGTAGTATAACCCGGACAGGCACAGATACGCAGTATTTT. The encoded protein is CASSITRTGTDTQYF.

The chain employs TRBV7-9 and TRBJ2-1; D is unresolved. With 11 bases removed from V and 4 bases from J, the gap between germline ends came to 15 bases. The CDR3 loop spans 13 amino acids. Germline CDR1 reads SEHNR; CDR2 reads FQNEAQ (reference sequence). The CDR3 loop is CAGLESPYNEQFF. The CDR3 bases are TGTGCCGGTCTAGAAAGCCCTTACAATGAGCAGTTCTTC.

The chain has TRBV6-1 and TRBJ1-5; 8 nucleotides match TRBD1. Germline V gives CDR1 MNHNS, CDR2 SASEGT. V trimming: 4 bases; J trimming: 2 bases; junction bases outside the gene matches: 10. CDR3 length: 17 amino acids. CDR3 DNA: TGTGCCAGCAGTGCCTCGACAGGGGTGTCAGGCAATCAGCCCCAGCATTTT. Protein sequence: CASSASTGVSGNQPQHF.

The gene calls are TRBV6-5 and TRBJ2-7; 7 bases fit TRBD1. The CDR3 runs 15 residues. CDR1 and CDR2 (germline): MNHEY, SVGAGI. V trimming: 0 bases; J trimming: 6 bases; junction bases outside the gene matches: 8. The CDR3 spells CASSYSGQAVGEQYF. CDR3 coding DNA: TGTGCCAGCAGTTACTCAGGACAGGCAGTTGGCGAGCAGTACTTC.

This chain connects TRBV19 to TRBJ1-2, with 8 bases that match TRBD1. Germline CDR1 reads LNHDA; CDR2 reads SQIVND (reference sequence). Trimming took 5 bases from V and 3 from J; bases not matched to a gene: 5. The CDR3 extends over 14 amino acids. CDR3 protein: CASSWQGADYGYTF. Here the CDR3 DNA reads TGTGCCAGTAGTTGGCAGGGGGCTGACTATGGCTACACCTTC. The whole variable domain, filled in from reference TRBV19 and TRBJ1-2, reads DGGITQSPKYLFRKEGQNVTLSCEQNLNHDAMYWYRQDPGQGLRLIYYSQIVNDFQKGDIAEGYSVSREKKESFPLTVTSAQKNPTAFYLCASSWQGADYGYTFGSGTRLTVV.

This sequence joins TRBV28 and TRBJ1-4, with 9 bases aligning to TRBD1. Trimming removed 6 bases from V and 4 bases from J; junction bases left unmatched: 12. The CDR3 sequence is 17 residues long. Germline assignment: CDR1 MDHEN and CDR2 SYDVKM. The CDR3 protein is CASRGAGQGGGNEKLFF. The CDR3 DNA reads TGTGCCAGCAGGGGTGCGGGACAGGGCGGGGGTAATGAAAAACTGTTTTTT.